This T cell receptor beta chain came from a study of blood T cell repertoires in COVID-19. This table comes from immunoSEQ multiplex PCR, and its TCRdb copy is limited to in-frame clones, with some not included. The table records about 250,000 clones, roughly 88% of them present only once. Sequences were obtained from PBMCs or T cells enriched from blood (not recorded which). The origin of this receptor is a woman aged 25 to 45 who had recovered from COVID-19.

Written as DNA, the CDR3 is TGTGCCAGCAGCGTAGAATGGACTAGTATTCAGACCCAGTACTTC. Translated: CASSVEWTSIQTQYF. V and J are TRBV9 and TRBJ2-5; 7 nucleotides match TRBD2. Germline values: CDR1 SGDLS, CDR2 YYNGEE. The CDR3 consists of 15 residues. V dropped 0 bases and J dropped 6; count of bases not matched to a gene: 8.